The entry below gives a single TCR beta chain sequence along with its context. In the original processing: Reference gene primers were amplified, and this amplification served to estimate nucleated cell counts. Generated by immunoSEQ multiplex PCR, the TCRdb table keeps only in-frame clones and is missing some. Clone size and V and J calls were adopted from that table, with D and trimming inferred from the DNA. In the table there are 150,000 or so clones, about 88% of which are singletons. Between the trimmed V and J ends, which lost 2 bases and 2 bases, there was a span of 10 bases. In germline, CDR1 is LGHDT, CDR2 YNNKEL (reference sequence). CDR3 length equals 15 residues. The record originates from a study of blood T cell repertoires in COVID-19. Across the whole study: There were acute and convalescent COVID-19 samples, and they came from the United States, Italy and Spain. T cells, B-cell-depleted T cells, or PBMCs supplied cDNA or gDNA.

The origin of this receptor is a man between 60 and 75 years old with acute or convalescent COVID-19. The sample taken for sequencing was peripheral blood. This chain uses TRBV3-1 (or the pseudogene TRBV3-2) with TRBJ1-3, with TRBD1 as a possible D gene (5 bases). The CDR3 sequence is CASSQNQGPGNTIYF. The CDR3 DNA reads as TGTGCCAGCAGCCAAAATCAGGGTCCTGGAAACACCATATATTTT.